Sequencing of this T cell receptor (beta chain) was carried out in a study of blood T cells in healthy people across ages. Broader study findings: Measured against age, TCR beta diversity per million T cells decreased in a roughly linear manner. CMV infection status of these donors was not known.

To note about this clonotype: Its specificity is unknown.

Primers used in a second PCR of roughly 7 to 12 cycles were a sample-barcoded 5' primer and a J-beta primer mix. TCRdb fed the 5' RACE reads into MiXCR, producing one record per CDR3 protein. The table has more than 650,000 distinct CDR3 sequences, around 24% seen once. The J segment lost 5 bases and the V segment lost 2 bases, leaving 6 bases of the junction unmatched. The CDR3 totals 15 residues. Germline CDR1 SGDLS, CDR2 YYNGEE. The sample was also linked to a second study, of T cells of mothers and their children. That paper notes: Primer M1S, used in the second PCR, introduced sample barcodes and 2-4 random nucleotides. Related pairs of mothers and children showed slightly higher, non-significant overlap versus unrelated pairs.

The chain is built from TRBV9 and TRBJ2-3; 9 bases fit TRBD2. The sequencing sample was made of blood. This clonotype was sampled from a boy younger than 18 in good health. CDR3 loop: CASSVGGGAKDTQYF. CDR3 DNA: TGTGCCAGCAGCGTGGGCGGGGGGGCGAAAGATACGCAGTATTTT.